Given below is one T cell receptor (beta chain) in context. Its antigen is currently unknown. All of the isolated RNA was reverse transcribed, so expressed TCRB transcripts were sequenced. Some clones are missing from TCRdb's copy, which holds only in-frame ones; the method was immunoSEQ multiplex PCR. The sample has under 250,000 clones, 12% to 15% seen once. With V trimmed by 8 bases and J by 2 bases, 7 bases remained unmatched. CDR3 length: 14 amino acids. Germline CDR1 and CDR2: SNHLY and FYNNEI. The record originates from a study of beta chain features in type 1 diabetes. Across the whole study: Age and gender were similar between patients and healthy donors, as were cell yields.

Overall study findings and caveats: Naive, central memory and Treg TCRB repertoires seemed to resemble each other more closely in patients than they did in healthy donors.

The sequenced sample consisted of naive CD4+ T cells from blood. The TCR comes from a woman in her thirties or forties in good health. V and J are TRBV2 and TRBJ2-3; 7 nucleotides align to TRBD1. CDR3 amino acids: CASLPDRVTDTQYF. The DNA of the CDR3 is TGTGCCAGCCTCCCCGACAGGGTCACAGATACGCAGTATTTT.